The rows below give T cell receptor beta chains drawn from one sample of a study of blood T cell repertoires in COVID-19. Only in-frame clones appear in the TCRdb table, and some are missing; sequencing was by immunoSEQ multiplex PCR. Found here are about 230,000 clones, 85% to 90% of them singletons; the top ten hold roughly 10%. Sequencing was performed on peripheral blood. All receptors derive from a man in his fifties or sixties with COVID-19, enrolled during active disease. Each CDR3 is given with its conserved first and last residue. D genes are given only for firm matches. A clone size is listed for some rows: how often the clone was seen (once, few, many), or a class if it is expanded.

14	TRBV4-2	.	TRBJ1-5	.	TGTGCCAGCAGCCTCCAGGGGTACAATCAGCCCCAGCATTTT	CASSLQGYNQPQHF
13	TRBV7-3	.	TRBJ2-2	.	TGTGCCAGCAGCACCCAGGGCGCCGGGGAGCTGTTTTTT	CASSTQGAGELFF
14	TRBV4-1	.	TRBJ2-7	.	TGCGCCAGCAGCCGGGAGGGGGAGGGGTACGAGCAGTACTTC	CASSREGEGYEQYF
14	TRBV27	.	TRBJ2-3	.	TGTGCCAGCAGTCTGGACAAAAGACCAGATACGCAGTATTTT	CASSLDKRPDTQYF
14	TRBV6-6	TRBD1	TRBJ1-2	.	TGTGCCAGCAGAGATCAGGGGGAGCTCTATGGCTACACCTTC	CASRDQGELYGYTF
16	TRBV18	TRBD1	TRBJ1-6	.	TGTGCCAGCTCACCATTTGACAGGGTTTCTCATTCACCCCTCCACTTT	CASSPFDRVSHSPLHF
14	TRBV28	TRBD1	TRBJ1-5	.	TGTGCCAGCACCAAGACAGGGAGCAATCAGCCCCAGCATTTT	CASTKTGSNQPQHF
15	TRBV5-5	.	TRBJ2-3	.	TGTGCCAGCAGCTTCTCGGGGTATAGTGGAGATACGCAGTATTTT	CASSFSGYSGDTQYF
19	TRBV18	.	TRBJ2-2	.	TGTGCCAGCTCCCTCCGCTCGCTAGCGAGCCTCGCGAACACCGGGGAGCTGTTTTTT	CASSLRSLASLANTGELFF
16	TRBV19	TRBD1	TRBJ1-4	.	TGTGCCAGTACCCCGGGACAGGTTGGTTTCGTTGAAAAACTGTTTTTT	CASTPGQVGFVEKLFF
18	TRBV2	.	TRBJ1-3	.	TGTGCCAGCAGTACCAAAGCCGTAGCCTCCCCGGATGGAAACACCATATATTTT	CASSTKAVASPDGNTIYF
13	TRBV7-3	TRBD1	TRBJ2-1	.	TGTGCCAGCAGTCGACAGGGGACCAATGAGCAGTTCTTC	CASSRQGTNEQFF
15	TRBV18	TRBD1	TRBJ2-1	.	TGTGCCAGCTCACCCTACAGGGGGAACTACAATGAGCAGTTCTTC	CASSPYRGNYNEQFF
14	TRBV28	.	TRBJ1-5	.	TGTGCCAGCAGTTCCACAGGGCCGGGGCAGCCCCAGCATTTT	CASSSTGPGQPQHF
17	TRBV11-2	TRBD1	TRBJ1-6	.	TGTGCCAGCAGTCGCCGGGACAGGGGATCCTATAATTCACCCCTCCACTTT	CASSRRDRGSYNSPLHF
12	TRBV29-1	TRBD1	TRBJ2-7	.	TGCAGCGTTGTTACAGGGGCCCACGAGCAGTACTTC	CSVVTGAHEQYF
18	TRBV6-2/TRBV6-3	.	TRBJ2-1	.	TGTGCCAGCAGTTCCCAGAGGACTGGGCCGAGGGGGTACAATGAGCAGTTCTTC	CASSSQRTGPRGYNEQFF
15	TRBV7-9	.	TRBJ2-3	.	TGTGCCAGCAGCTTGATCGACGGGAGCACAGATACGCAGTATTTT	CASSLIDGSTDTQYF
15	TRBV6-1	TRBD2	TRBJ2-1	.	TGTGCCAGCAGTGAAAGTGGTACTAGCGAGCGTGAGCAGTTCTTC	CASSESGTSEREQFF
13	TRBV28	.	TRBJ2-5	.	TGTGCCAGCAGGGGACACGTCCAAGAGACCCAGTACTTC	CASRGHVQETQYF
16	TRBV7-7	TRBD2	TRBJ2-7	.	TGTGCTAGCAGCCCCTGGACTAGCGGGACCCCCTACGAGCAGTACTTC	CASSPWTSGTPYEQYF
13	TRBV24-1	TRBD1	TRBJ2-7	.	TGTGCCACCAGTACTGGACAGGCCTACGAGCAGTACTTC	CATSTGQAYEQYF
16	TRBV6-2/TRBV6-3	TRBD2	TRBJ2-3	.	TGTGCCAGCAGTTCCCGACTAGCGGGAAGCACAGATACGCAGTATTTT	CASSSRLAGSTDTQYF
15	TRBV6-2/TRBV6-3	.	TRBJ1-5	.	TGTGCCAGCAGTTCTGAAGGACTGGGCAATCAGCCCCAGCATTTT	CASSSEGLGNQPQHF
13	TRBV5-4	TRBD2	TRBJ2-7	.	TGTGCCAGCCGCCTTGCGGGGGTGCAAGAGCAGTACTTC	CASRLAGVQEQYF
15	TRBV6-5	TRBD1	TRBJ1-1	once	TGTGCCAGCAGTCCCACACAGGGGGCGGACACTGAAGCTTTCTTT	CASSPTQGADTEAFF
16	TRBV11-2	.	TRBJ1-4	.	TGTGCCAGCAGCACCGGGACACAGGTTCAAGGTGAAAAACTGTTTTTT	CASSTGTQVQGEKLFF